These T cell receptor beta chains were read from a single sample in a study of cytomegalovirus exposure and HLA in healthy donors. TCRdb's table, derived via immunoSEQ multiplex PCR, lists solely in-frame clones and lacks some. The sample has approximately 120,000 clones; about a sixth are singletons. The sample comprised PBMCs. Receptor source: a female donor in good health and CMV-seropositive. Each CDR3 is given with its conserved first and last residue. A D gene is named only where the DNA matches it firmly. Expanded clones get a size class; other rows say once, few or many, or leave the size out.

V gene	clone size	D gene	J gene	CDR3 DNA	CDR3 protein
TRBV7-9	-	-	TRBJ2-7	TGTGCCAGCAGCTTAGCCAGGGACGAGCAGTACTTC	CASSLARDEQYF
TRBV19	few	TRBD1	TRBJ1-1	TGTGCCAGTAGCCCTAGGACAGGGAGCGGGAACACTGAAGCTTTCTTT	CASSPRTGSGNTEAFF
TRBV19	few	TRBD1	TRBJ1-1	TGTGCCAGCGAACAGGGGTTTTTGAACACTGAAGCTTTCTTT	CASEQGFLNTEAFF
TRBV5-1	-	-	TRBJ2-7	TGCGCCAGCAGCTTAGGGACTCAGAGCTCCTACGAGCAGTACTTC	CASSLGTQSSYEQYF
TRBV19	-	TRBD1	TRBJ1-1	TGTGCCAGTAGTAGACAGGGAATCACTGAAGCTTTCTTT	CASSRQGITEAFF
TRBV5-1	few	-	TRBJ2-2	TGCGCCAGCAAGGACCGGGACTTTCGGAGCACCGGGGAGCTGTTTTTT	CASKDRDFRSTGELFF
TRBV19	-	-	TRBJ2-1	TGTGCCAGTTCCCTATACAATGAGCAGTTCTTC	CASSLYNEQFF
TRBV10-3	few	TRBD2	TRBJ2-7	TGTGCCATCAGCGCTGGGACTAGCGGCTACGAGCAGTACTTC	CAISAGTSGYEQYF
TRBV6-6	few	-	TRBJ1-1	TGTGCCAGCAGTTACTCGCGTCAGGGGAACACTGAAGCTTTCTTT	CASSYSRQGNTEAFF
TRBV21-1	-	-	TRBJ2-2	TGTGCCAGCAGCGACCCATCAAGACTAGCGAACTTTATTAACACCGGGGAGCTGTTTTTT	CASSDPSRLANFINTGELFF
TRBV27	-	TRBD1	TRBJ1-3	TGTGCCAGCAGTGCGTACACAGGGGCTGGAAACACCATATATTTT	CASSAYTGAGNTIYF
TRBV5-1	few	TRBD1	TRBJ1-2	TGCGCCAGCAGCTCGGACAGGGGCGGCTATGGCTACACCTTC	CASSSDRGGYGYTF
TRBV7-2	few	-	TRBJ2-3	TGTGCCAGCAGCTTCGATCTGGGCACCAGACAGTATTTT	CASSFDLGTRQYF
TRBV2	few	TRBD1	TRBJ1-5	TGTGCCAGCAGTGCCCGGACAGGGGGGAATCAGCCCCAGCATTTT	CASSARTGGNQPQHF
TRBV4-1	few	-	TRBJ2-7	TGCGCCAGCAGCCAAGCAGGATACATTAAGACCTACGAGCAGTACTTC	CASSQAGYIKTYEQYF
TRBV7-2	few	-	TRBJ2-2	TGTGCCAGCAGCTTAGGACTACATAACACCGGGGAGCTGTTTTTT	CASSLGLHNTGELFF
TRBV12-5	-	TRBD2	TRBJ2-7	TGTGCTAGTGGTTTGGTACGCGGAGGTAGCGGGAGCGAGCAGTACTTC	CASGLVRGGSGSEQYF
TRBV27	few	-	TRBJ2-3	TGTGCCAGCATCTCCACGAGGACAGATACGCAGTATTTT	CASISTRTDTQYF
TRBV5-1	few	-	TRBJ1-5	TGCGCCAGCAGCTTGGCAGGGGTTGATCAGCCCCAGCATTTT	CASSLAGVDQPQHF
TRBV28	-	-	TRBJ2-7	TGTGCCAGCAGGTTGACAGGCACCTACGAGCAGTACTTC	CASRLTGTYEQYF
TRBV2	few	TRBD2	TRBJ2-3	TGTGCCAGCAGTCACCTTAGCGGGAGGGCCGTAGATACGCAGTATTTT	CASSHLSGRAVDTQYF
TRBV2	-	TRBD2	TRBJ2-7	TGTGCCAGCAGTCGACTAGCGGGAGCCCCCTACGAGCAGTACTTC	CASSRLAGAPYEQYF
TRBV15	-	-	TRBJ2-2	TGTGCCACCAGCCCCCTCGGCGGGAACACCGGGGAGCTGTTTTTT	CATSPLGGNTGELFF
TRBV10-3	-	TRBD2	TRBJ2-7	TGTGCCATCAGACGCGAAGGGACTAGCGGAGCCTACGAGCAGTACTTC	CAIRREGTSGAYEQYF
TRBV6-5	-	-	TRBJ1-3	TGTGCCAGCAGTCGCGGGACGAGCTCTGGAAACACCATATATTTT	CASSRGTSSGNTIYF
TRBV28	few	-	TRBJ2-3	TGTGCCAGCGAGTTGGATACGCAGTATTTT	CASELDTQYF
TRBV30	few	-	TRBJ1-4	TGTGCCTGGAGGTCAAAGGGAGCAACTAATGAAAAACTGTTTTTT	CAWRSKGATNEKLFF
TRBV6-5	few	-	TRBJ2-7	TGTGCCAGCAGCCTGGGGAGAATCTTCTCCTACGAGCAGTACTTC	CASSLGRIFSYEQYF
TRBV7-9	-	-	TRBJ2-7	TGTGCCAGCAGCCCTAGGGACTGGACCTACGAGCAGTACTTC	CASSPRDWTYEQYF
TRBV4-3	-	-	TRBJ1-4	TGCGCCAGCAGCCAACGACTGGAAACTAATGAAAAACTGTTTTTT	CASSQRLETNEKLFF